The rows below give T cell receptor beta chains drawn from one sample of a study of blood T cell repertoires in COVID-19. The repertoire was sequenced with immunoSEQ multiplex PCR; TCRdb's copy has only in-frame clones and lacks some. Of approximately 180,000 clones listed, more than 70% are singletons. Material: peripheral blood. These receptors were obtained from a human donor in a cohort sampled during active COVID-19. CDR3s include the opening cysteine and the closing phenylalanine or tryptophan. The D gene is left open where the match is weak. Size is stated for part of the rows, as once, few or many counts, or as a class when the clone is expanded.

cdr3_nt: TGCGCCAGCAGCTTGACAGGGGGGAACACTGAAGCTTTCTTT; cdr3_aa: CASSLTGGNTEAFF; d_call: TRBD1; j_call: TRBJ1-1; clone_size: -; v_call: TRBV5-1
cdr3_nt: TGTGCCAGCAGTGAAACCTCAGGGGTGGGTAGCAATCAGCCCCAGCATTTT; cdr3_aa: CASSETSGVGSNQPQHF; d_call: -; j_call: TRBJ1-5; clone_size: -; v_call: TRBV6-1
cdr3_nt: TGTGCCAGCAGCTTAGTTACCAGGGGGCGCTGGGTTGATTACGAGCAGTACTTC; cdr3_aa: CASSLVTRGRWVDYEQYF; d_call: TRBD1; j_call: TRBJ2-7; clone_size: -; v_call: TRBV7-2
cdr3_nt: TGTGCCAGCAGCTTCAATAGGGGAGAGACCCAGTACTTC; cdr3_aa: CASSFNRGETQYF; d_call: -; j_call: TRBJ2-5; clone_size: -; v_call: TRBV7-2
cdr3_nt: TGTGCCAGCAGCGTAGGAGCGGGAGCCGGCAATGAGCAGTTCTTC; cdr3_aa: CASSVGAGAGNEQFF; d_call: TRBD2; j_call: TRBJ2-1; clone_size: few; v_call: TRBV9
cdr3_nt: TGTGCCAGCAGCCTGGGACAGGGTGGTTCACCCCTCCACTTT; cdr3_aa: CASSLGQGGSPLHF; d_call: TRBD1; j_call: TRBJ1-6; clone_size: -; v_call: TRBV9
cdr3_nt: TGTGCCAGCAGCTTAGAAAGAGGGGCGGGGGGTAGCCATGAGCAGTTCTTC; cdr3_aa: CASSLERGAGGSHEQFF; d_call: TRBD2; j_call: TRBJ2-1; clone_size: once; v_call: TRBV7-2
cdr3_nt: TGTGCCTGGAGTGTACGGGGACAGGGCTACGAGCAGTACTTC; cdr3_aa: CAWSVRGQGYEQYF; d_call: TRBD1; j_call: TRBJ2-7; clone_size: -; v_call: TRBV30
cdr3_nt: TGTGCCACCACGTCGAGAGAGGGCGTTACAGGGCTGTACTTTCGCTACGAGCAGTACTTC; cdr3_aa: CATTSREGVTGLYFRYEQYF; d_call: -; j_call: TRBJ2-7; clone_size: -; v_call: TRBV24-1
cdr3_nt: TGTGCCAGCAGGGACAGAACCTACGAGCAGTACTTC; cdr3_aa: CASRDRTYEQYF; d_call: -; j_call: TRBJ2-7; clone_size: -; v_call: TRBV6-5
cdr3_nt: TGTGCCAGCAGACGAGAAATCGGGAGGGCCGAGACCCAGTACTTC; cdr3_aa: CASRREIGRAETQYF; d_call: TRBD2; j_call: TRBJ2-5; clone_size: -; v_call: TRBV7-2
cdr3_nt: TGTGCCAGTAGTGGGAGTACCCAAGAGACCCAGTACTTC; cdr3_aa: CASSGSTQETQYF; d_call: -; j_call: TRBJ2-5; clone_size: -; v_call: TRBV19
cdr3_nt: TGTGCCAGCAGCCCCCGGCGGGGTGGGGACACTGAAGCTTTCTTT; cdr3_aa: CASSPRRGGDTEAFF; d_call: -; j_call: TRBJ1-1; clone_size: -; v_call: TRBV6-2/TRBV6-3
cdr3_nt: TGTGCCAGCACCGACGGTAAGAGGGAGCAGTACTTC; cdr3_aa: CASTDGKREQYF; d_call: -; j_call: TRBJ2-7; clone_size: -; v_call: TRBV3-1/TRBV3-2
cdr3_nt: TGTGCCAGCAGTTCCCCCTTCCCCTACGAGCAGTACTTC; cdr3_aa: CASSSPFPYEQYF; d_call: -; j_call: TRBJ2-7; clone_size: -; v_call: TRBV27
cdr3_nt: TGTGCCACCTCGGACAGGGTTACCTACAATGAGCAGTTCTTC; cdr3_aa: CATSDRVTYNEQFF; d_call: TRBD1; j_call: TRBJ2-1; clone_size: -; v_call: TRBV2
cdr3_nt: TGCACCAGCAGCCTGGGGAGGGAGAAAATCTACGAGCAGTACTTC; cdr3_aa: CTSSLGREKIYEQYF; d_call: -; j_call: TRBJ2-7; clone_size: few; v_call: TRBV1
cdr3_nt: TGTGCCAGCAGCCCCCAGCTAGCGGGATTCTCCTACGAGCAGTACTTC; cdr3_aa: CASSPQLAGFSYEQYF; d_call: TRBD2; j_call: TRBJ2-7; clone_size: -; v_call: TRBV5-6
cdr3_nt: TGTGCCAGCAGCTTTGGAGCTTCGGTATTGGTAGCGGCTCAAGAGACCCAGTACTTC; cdr3_aa: CASSFGASVLVAAQETQYF; d_call: -; j_call: TRBJ2-5; clone_size: few; v_call: TRBV7-6
cdr3_nt: TGTGCCAGCAGTTACCCTGGACATGCCGGGGGGCAGTACTTC; cdr3_aa: CASSYPGHAGGQYF; d_call: -; j_call: TRBJ2-7; clone_size: once; v_call: TRBV6-2/TRBV6-3
cdr3_nt: TGTGCCAGCAGTTCCATGACAGGGGGCATTCGAAATTCACCCCTCCACTTT; cdr3_aa: CASSSMTGGIRNSPLHF; d_call: TRBD1; j_call: TRBJ1-6; clone_size: -; v_call: TRBV28
cdr3_nt: TGTGCCAGCTCACCGGGACAGAAGGATGGCTACACCTTC; cdr3_aa: CASSPGQKDGYTF; d_call: TRBD1; j_call: TRBJ1-2; clone_size: -; v_call: TRBV18
cdr3_nt: TGTGCCAGCAGCTACGGGACTAGCGGGAGAAGTTTGTATGAGCAGTTCTTC; cdr3_aa: CASSYGTSGRSLYEQFF; d_call: TRBD2; j_call: TRBJ2-1; clone_size: -; v_call: TRBV5-4
cdr3_nt: TGTGCCAGCAGCTTGTTAATCACAGATACGCAGTATTTT; cdr3_aa: CASSLLITDTQYF; d_call: -; j_call: TRBJ2-3; clone_size: -; v_call: TRBV5-4
cdr3_nt: TGTGCCAGCAGCCAAGGGAGGGTCCAGCCCCAGCATTTT; cdr3_aa: CASSQGRVQPQHF; d_call: -; j_call: TRBJ1-5; clone_size: -; v_call: TRBV4-2
cdr3_nt: TGTGCCAGCAGTTACACCAGGGGACCGCAGTATTTT; cdr3_aa: CASSYTRGPQYF; d_call: -; j_call: TRBJ2-3; clone_size: -; v_call: TRBV6-5
cdr3_nt: TGTGCCAGCAGGACACCGGGGGGGCTGTCAGATACGCAGTATTTT; cdr3_aa: CASRTPGGLSDTQYF; d_call: TRBD2; j_call: TRBJ2-3; clone_size: -; v_call: TRBV28
cdr3_nt: TGTGCCAGCAGCTCCAATCAGGGGTTTCTCTACGAGCAGTACTTC; cdr3_aa: CASSSNQGFLYEQYF; d_call: -; j_call: TRBJ2-7; clone_size: -; v_call: TRBV6-5
cdr3_nt: TGCGCCAGCCGTAGGCAACAGAATGAAAAACTGTTTTTT; cdr3_aa: CASRRQQNEKLFF; d_call: -; j_call: TRBJ1-4; clone_size: -; v_call: TRBV5-1
cdr3_nt: TGTGCCAGCAGCTTAGACCTAGCGGAATACAATGAGCAGTTCTTC; cdr3_aa: CASSLDLAEYNEQFF; d_call: TRBD2; j_call: TRBJ2-1; clone_size: once; v_call: TRBV7-6